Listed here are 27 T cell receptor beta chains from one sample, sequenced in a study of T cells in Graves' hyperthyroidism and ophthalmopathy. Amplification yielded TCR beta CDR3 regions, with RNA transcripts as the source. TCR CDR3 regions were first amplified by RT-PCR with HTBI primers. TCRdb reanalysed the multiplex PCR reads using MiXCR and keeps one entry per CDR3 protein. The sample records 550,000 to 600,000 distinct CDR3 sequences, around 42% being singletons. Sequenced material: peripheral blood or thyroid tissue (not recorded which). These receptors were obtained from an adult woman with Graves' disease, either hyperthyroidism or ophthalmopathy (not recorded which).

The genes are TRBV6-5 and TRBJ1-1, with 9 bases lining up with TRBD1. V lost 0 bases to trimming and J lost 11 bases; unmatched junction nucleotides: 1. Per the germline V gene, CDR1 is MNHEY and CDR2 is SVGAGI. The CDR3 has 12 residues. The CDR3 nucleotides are TGTGCCAGCAGTTACTCCGGACAGGGGGCTTTCTTT. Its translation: CASSYSGQGAFF.

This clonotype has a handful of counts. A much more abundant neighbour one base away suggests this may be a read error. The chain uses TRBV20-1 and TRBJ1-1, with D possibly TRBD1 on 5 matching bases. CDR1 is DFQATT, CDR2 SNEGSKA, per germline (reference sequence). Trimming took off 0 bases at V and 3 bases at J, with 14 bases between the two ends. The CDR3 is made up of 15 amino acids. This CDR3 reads CSARDPRGWDTEAFF. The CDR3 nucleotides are TGCAGTGCTAGAGACCCTCGGGGGTGGGACACTGAAGCTTTCTTT.

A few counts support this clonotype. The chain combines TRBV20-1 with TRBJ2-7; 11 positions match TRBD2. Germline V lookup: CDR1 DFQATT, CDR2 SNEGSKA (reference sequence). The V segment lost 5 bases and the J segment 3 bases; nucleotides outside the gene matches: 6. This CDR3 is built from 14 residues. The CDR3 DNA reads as TGCAGTGCTTGGACTAGCGGGCGATTCTACGAGCAGTACTTC. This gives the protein CSAWTSGRFYEQYF.

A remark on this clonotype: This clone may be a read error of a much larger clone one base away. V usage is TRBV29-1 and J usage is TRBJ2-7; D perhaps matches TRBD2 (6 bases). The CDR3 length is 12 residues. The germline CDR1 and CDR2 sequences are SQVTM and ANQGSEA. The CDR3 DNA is TGCGGCGTTCTGGAGGGTTCCTACGAGCAGTACTTC. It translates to CGVLEGSYEQYF.

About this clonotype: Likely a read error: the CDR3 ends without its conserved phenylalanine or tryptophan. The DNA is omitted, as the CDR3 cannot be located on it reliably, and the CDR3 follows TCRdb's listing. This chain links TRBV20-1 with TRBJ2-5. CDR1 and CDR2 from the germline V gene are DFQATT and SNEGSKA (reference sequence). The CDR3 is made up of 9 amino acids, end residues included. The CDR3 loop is CSARDTTPG.

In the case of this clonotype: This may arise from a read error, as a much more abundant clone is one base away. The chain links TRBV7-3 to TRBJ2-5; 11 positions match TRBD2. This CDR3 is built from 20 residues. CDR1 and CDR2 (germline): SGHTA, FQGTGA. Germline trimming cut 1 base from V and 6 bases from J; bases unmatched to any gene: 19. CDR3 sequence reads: CASSLSRSRNPLAGEKTQYF. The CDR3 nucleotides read TGTGCCAGCAGCTTAAGCAGATCCCGAAACCCACTAGCGGGAGAAAAGACCCAGTACTTC.

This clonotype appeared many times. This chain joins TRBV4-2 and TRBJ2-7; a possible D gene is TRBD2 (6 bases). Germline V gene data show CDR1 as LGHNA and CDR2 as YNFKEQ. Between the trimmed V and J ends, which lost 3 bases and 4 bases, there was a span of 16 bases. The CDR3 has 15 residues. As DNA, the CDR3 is TGTGCCAGCAGCCAGTCCTCGGAGGGACTTTACGAGCAGTACTTC. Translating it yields CASSQSSEGLYEQYF.

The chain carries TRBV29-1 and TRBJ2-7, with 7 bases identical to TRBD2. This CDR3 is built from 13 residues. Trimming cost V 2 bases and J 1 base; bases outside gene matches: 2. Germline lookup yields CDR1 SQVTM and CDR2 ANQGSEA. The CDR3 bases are TGCAGCGTTGAATCGCGGGAGTCCTACGAGCAGTACTTC. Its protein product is CSVESRESYEQYF.

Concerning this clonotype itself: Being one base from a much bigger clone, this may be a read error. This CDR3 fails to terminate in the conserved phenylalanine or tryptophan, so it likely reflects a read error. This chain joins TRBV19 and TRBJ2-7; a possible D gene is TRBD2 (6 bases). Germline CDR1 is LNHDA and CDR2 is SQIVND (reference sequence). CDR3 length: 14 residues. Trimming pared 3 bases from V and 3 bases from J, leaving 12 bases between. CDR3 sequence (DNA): TGTGCCAGTAGTATGGAGGGCAGACTCTACGAGCAGTACCTC. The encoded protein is CASSMEGRLYEQYL.

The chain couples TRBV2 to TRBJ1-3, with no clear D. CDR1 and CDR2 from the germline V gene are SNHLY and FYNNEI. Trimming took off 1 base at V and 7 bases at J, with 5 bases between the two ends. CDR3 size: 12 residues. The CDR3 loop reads CASSEEQNTIYF. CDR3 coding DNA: TGTGCCAGCAGTGAAGAGCAGAACACCATATATTTT.

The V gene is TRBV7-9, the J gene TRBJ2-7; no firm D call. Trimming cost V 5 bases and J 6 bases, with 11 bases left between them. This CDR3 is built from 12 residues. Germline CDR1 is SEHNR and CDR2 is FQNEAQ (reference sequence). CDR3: CASSPEASEQYF. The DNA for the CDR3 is TGTGCCAGCAGCCCAGAGGCCTCCGAGCAGTACTTC.

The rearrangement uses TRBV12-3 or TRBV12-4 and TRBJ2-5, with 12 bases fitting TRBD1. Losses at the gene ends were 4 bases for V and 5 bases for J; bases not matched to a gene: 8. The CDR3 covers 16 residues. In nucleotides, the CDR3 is TGTGCCAGCAGTTGGCCGGGACAGGGGGCGACGGAGACCCAGTACTTC. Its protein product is CASSWPGQGATETQYF.

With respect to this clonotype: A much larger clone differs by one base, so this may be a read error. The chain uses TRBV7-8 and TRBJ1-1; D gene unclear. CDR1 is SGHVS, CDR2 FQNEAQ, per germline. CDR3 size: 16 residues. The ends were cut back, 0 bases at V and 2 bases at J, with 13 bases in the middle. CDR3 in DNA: TGTGCCAGCAGCTTAGCGGTGTCAAAAAGAAACACTGAAGCTTTCTTT. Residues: CASSLAVSKRNTEAFF.

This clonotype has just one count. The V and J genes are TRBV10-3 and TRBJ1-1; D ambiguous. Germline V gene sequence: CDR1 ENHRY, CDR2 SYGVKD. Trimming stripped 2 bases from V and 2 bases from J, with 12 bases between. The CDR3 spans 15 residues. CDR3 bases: TGTGCCATCAGTGAGGAGGGCTCTGGAAACACTGAAGCTTTCTTT. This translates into CAISEEGSGNTEAFF.

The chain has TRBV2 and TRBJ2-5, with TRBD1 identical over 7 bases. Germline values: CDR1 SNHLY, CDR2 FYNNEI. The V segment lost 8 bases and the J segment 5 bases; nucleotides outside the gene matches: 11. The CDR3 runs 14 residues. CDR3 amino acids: CASLGGISVETQYF. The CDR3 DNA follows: TGTGCCAGCTTAGGGGGCATCTCCGTGGAGACCCAGTACTTC. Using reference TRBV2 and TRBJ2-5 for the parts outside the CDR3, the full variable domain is EPEVTQTPSHQVTQMGQEVILRCVPISNHLYFYWYRQILGQKVEFLVSFYNNEISEKSEIFDDQFSVERPDGSNFTLKIRSTKLEDSAMYFCASLGGISVETQYFGPGTRLLVL.

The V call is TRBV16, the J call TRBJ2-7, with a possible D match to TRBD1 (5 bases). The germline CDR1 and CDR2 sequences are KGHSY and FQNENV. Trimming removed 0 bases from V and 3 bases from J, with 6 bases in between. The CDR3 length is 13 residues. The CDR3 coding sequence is TGTGCCAGCAGCCAATCACAGGACTACGAGCAGTACTTC. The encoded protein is CASSQSQDYEQYF.

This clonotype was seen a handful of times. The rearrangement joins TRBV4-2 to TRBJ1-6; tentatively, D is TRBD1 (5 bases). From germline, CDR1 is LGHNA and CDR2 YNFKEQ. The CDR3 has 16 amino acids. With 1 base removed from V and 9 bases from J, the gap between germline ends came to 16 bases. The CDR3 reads CASSQGYPGRGSPLHF. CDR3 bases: TGTGCCAGCAGCCAAGGCTATCCAGGGCGAGGTTCACCCCTCCACTTT.

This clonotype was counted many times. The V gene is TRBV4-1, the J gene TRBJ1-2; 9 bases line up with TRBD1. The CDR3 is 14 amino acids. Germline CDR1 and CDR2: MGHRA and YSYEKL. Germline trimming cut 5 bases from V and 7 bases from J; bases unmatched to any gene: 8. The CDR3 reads CASSEGQGTFGYTF. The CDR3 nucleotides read TGCGCCAGCAGCGAAGGACAGGGGACTTTTGGCTACACCTTC.

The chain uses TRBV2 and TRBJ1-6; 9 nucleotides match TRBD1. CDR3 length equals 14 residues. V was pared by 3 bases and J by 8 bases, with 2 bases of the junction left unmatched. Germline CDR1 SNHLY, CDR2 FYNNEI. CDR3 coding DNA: TGTGCCAGCAGTGAGGGACAGGGATATTCACCCCTCCACTTT. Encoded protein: CASSEGQGYSPLHF.

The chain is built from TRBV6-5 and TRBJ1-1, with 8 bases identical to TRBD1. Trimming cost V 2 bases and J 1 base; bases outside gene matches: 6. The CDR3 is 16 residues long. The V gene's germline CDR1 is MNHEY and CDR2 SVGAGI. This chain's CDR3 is CASSYQTGEGNTEAFF. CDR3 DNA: TGTGCCAGCAGTTACCAGACAGGGGAAGGGAACACTGAAGCTTTCTTT.

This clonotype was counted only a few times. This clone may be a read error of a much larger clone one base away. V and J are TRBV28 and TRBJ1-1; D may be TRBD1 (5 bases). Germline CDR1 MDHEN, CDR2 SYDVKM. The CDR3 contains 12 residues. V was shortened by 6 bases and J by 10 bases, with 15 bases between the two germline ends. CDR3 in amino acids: CASSTGPQGAFF. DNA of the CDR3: TGTGCCAGCAGCACCGGGCCGCAGGGAGCTTTCTTT.

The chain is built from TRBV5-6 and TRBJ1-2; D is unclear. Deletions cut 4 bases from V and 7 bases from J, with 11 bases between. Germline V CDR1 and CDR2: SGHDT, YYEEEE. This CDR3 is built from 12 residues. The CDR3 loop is CASSLAEFGYTF. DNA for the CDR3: TGTGCCAGCAGCCTGGCGGAGTTTGGCTACACCTTC. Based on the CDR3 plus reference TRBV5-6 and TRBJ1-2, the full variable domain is DAGVTQSPTHLIKTRGQQVTLRCSPKSGHDTVSWYQQALGQGPQFIFQYYEEEERQRGNFPDRFSGHQFPNYSSELNVNALLLGDSALYLCASSLAEFGYTFGSGTRLTVV.

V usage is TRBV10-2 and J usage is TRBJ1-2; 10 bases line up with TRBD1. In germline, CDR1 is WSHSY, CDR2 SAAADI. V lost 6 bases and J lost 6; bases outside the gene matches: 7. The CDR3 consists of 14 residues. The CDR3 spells CASRVWDRGNGYTF. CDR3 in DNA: TGCGCCAGCAGAGTGTGGGACAGGGGTAATGGCTACACCTTC.

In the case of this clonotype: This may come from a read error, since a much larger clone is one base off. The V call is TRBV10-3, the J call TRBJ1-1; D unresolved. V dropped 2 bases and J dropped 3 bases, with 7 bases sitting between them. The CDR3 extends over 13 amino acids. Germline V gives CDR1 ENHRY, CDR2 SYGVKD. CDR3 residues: CAISEGRYTEAFF. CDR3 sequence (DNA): TGTGCCATCAGTGAGGGCAGATACACTGAAGCTTTCTTT.

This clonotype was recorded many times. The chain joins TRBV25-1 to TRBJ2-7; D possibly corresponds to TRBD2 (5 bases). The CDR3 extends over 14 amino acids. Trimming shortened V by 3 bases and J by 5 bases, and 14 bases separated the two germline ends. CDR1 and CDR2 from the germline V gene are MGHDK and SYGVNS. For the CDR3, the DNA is TGTGCCAGCAGTGACACTAGTTCCGCCGACGAGCAGTACTTC. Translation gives CASSDTSSADEQYF.

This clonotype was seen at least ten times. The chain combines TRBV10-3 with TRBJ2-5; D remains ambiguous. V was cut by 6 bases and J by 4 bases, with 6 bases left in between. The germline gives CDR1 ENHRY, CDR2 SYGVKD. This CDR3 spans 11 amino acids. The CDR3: CAISEGETQYF. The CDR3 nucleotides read TGTGCCATCAGCGAAGGAGAGACCCAGTACTTC.

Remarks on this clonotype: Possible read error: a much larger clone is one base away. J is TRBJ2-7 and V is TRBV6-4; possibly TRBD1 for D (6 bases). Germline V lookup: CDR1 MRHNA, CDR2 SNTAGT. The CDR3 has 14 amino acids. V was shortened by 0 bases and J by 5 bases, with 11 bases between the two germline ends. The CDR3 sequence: CASSDSTGAHEQYF. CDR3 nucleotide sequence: TGTGCCAGCAGTGACTCGACAGGTGCCCACGAGCAGTACTTC.